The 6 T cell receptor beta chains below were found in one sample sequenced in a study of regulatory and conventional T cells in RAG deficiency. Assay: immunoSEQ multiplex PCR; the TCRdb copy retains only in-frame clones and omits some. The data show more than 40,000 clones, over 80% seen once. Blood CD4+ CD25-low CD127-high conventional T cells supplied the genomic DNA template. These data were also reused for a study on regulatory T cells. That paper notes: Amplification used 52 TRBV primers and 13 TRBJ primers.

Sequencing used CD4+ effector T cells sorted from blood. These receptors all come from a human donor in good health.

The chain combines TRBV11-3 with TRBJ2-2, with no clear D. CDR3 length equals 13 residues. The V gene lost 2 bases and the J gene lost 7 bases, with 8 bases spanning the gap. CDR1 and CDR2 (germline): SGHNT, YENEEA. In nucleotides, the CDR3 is TGTGCCAGCAGCTTAACCTTCGGCGGGGAGCTGTTTTTT. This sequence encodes CASSLTFGGELFF.

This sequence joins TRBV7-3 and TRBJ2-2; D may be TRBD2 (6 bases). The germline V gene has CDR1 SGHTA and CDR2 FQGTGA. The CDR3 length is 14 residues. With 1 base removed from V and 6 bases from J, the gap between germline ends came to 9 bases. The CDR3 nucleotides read TGTGCCAGCAGCTTAAAGGGCGGGGCCGGGGAGCTGTTTTTT. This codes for CASSLKGGAGELFF.

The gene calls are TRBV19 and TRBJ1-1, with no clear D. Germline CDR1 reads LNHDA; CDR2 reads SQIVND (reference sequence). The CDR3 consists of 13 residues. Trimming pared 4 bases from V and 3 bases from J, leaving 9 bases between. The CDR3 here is CASSTTGYTEAFF. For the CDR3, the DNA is TGTGCCAGTAGTACCACGGGCTACACTGAAGCTTTCTTT.

The CDR3 reads CAWSISATNEKLFF. CDR3 coding DNA: TGTGCCTGGAGTATTAGTGCAACTAATGAAAAACTGTTTTTT. The chain couples TRBV30 to TRBJ1-4; no clear D. The CDR3 loop spans 14 amino acids. Trimming removed 2 bases at V and 0 bases at J, with 7 bases between. CDR1 GTSNPN and CDR2 SVGIG come from the germline V gene (reference sequence).

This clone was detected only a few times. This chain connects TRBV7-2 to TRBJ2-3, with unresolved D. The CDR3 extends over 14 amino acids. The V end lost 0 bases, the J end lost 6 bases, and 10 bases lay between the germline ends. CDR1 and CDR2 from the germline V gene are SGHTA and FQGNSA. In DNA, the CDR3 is TGTGCCAGCAGCTTAGCCCCCTTACCGGATACGCAGTATTTT. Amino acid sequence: CASSLAPLPDTQYF.

CDR3 coding DNA: TGTGCCACCAGCAGAGATAACGGGAGGAATCAGCCCCAGCATTTT. This encodes CATSRDNGRNQPQHF. This chain links TRBV15 with TRBJ1-5; D uncertain. V was shortened by 0 bases and J by 4 bases, with 10 bases between the two germline ends. Germline loops: CDR1 LNHNV, CDR2 YYDKDF (reference sequence). The CDR3 loop spans 15 amino acids. Supplemented by reference TRBV15 and TRBJ1-5, the full variable domain reads DAMVIQNPRYQVTQFGKPVTLSCSQTLNHNVMYWYQQKSSQAPKLLFHYYDKDFNNEADTPDNFQSRRPNTSFCFLDIRSPGLGDTAMYLCATSRDNGRNQPQHFGDGTRLSIL.